The T cell receptor (delta chain) under discussion was sequenced for a study of γδ T cells in repeated Plasmodium falciparum infection. Study as a whole: Donors were malaria-exposed Malian children or age- and gender-matched Australian children. Findings and limits, study-wide: Vdelta2-negative gammadelta repertoires appeared less diverse and less shared in Malian than Australian children.

Ten or more counts support this clone. The target antigen is unknown. Other DNA sequences from this sample encode an identical CDR3 as well. Germline V gene lookup returns CDR1 TSWWSYY and CDR2 QGS. CDR3 length: 14 amino acids. Deletions cut 3 bases from V and 5 bases from J, with 13 bases between. Gammadelta T cells were flow-sorted from PBMC into Vgamma9/Vdelta2+ and Vdelta2-negative populations for bulk analysis. TCRdb re-called clones from the multiplex PCR reads via CATT. The profile shows about 48,000 delta-chain clones, 1.6% of them singletons. This chain connects TRDV1 to TRDJ1; D is uncertain. The receptor was isolated from a pool of human donors (malaria-infected and uninfected, not separated). Sequencing used gamma-delta T cells from blood. In nucleotides, the CDR3 is TGTGCTCTTGGGGACTCGTTCCGACCTGATAAACTCATCTTT. Its protein product is CALGDSFRPDKLIF.